Below, 16 T cell receptor beta chains from the same sample are listed, as sequenced in a study of T cell repertoires in cytomegalovirus infection. TCRdb passed the reads through MiXCR, listing each CDR3 protein once. Of approximately 170,000 distinct CDR3 sequences in the sample, 15% to 20% were seen once. Source material: CD8+ T cells from PBMCs. All receptors come from a human donor in good health (CMV status not recorded). Some clones in this sample may be carry-over from other donors' samples.

This sequence joins TRBV2 and TRBJ2-3; 10 nucleotides align to TRBD2. The CDR3 has 15 residues. In germline, CDR1 is SNHLY, CDR2 FYNNEI. Losses at the gene ends were 6 bases for V and 3 bases for J; bases not matched to a gene: 6. The CDR3 sequence is CASRVAGGATDTQYF. The CDR3 region has the DNA TGTGCCAGCAGGGTAGCGGGGGGAGCAACAGATACGCAGTATTTT.

The genes are TRBV11-2 and TRBJ2-2; D tentatively fits TRBD1 or TRBD2 (5 bases each). CDR3 length: 15 residues. Per germline, CDR1 SGHAT and CDR2 FQNNGV. Trimming took off 2 bases at V and 6 bases at J, with 13 bases between the two ends. CDR3 residues: CASSLSGTRAGELFF. CDR3 coding DNA: TGTGCCAGCAGCTTATCCGGGACCAGGGCCGGGGAGCTGTTTTTT.

This clonotype occurred a few times. This sequence joins TRBV29-1 and TRBJ2-7, with D possibly TRBD2 on 5 matching bases. This CDR3 is 17 amino acids long. Trimming shortened V by 4 bases and J by 2 bases, and 24 bases separated the two germline ends. CDR1 SQVTM and CDR2 ANQGSEA come from the germline V gene. In DNA form, the CDR3 reads TGCAGCGTTGGAACGAGGGCCGGAGGAAAACGCACCTACGAGCAGTACTTC. Its translation is CSVGTRAGGKRTYEQYF.

The V call is TRBV27, the J call TRBJ1-1, with 7 bases lining up with TRBD1. The ends lost 4 bases at V and 8 bases at J; junction bases unmatched: 10. Germline CDR1 reads MNHEY; CDR2 reads SMNVEV (reference sequence). This CDR3 is 14 amino acids long. This CDR3 is CASSSTPGQPEAFF. The DNA of the CDR3 is TGTGCCAGCAGTTCCACACCGGGACAGCCCGAAGCTTTCTTT.

The chain is built from TRBV7-4 and TRBJ1-1; perhaps TRBD1 as D (5 bases). The length of the CDR3 is 17 residues. Trimming cost V 4 bases and J 3 bases, with 21 bases left between them. Germline-derived CDR1 and CDR2 are SGHVT and SQSDAQ. CDR3 loop: CASSSGTGTSGDTEAFF. The CDR3 nucleotides read TGTGCCAGCAGCTCAGGGACCGGGACGAGCGGGGACACTGAAGCTTTCTTT.

The sample holds a few counts of this clonotype. The J gene is TRBJ2-3, the V gene TRBV15; D not certain. The CDR3 has 16 amino acids. The V end lost 0 bases, the J end lost 3 bases, and 13 bases lay between the germline ends. CDR1 and CDR2 (germline): LNHNV, YYDKDF (reference sequence). The CDR3, as DNA: TGTGCCACCAGCAGAGAGACGGGCCGCCGTACAGATACGCAGTATTTT. Translation gives CATSRETGRRTDTQYF.

The chain joins TRBV27 to TRBJ2-7; D unresolved. Germline-derived CDR1 and CDR2 are MNHEY and SMNVEV (reference sequence). Trimming left V 5 bases short and J 4 bases short, with 15 bases between. The CDR3 runs 14 residues. CDR3: CASSPSSVWYEQYF. The CDR3 DNA reads as TGTGCCAGCAGTCCATCCTCGGTGTGGTACGAGCAGTACTTC.

This clonotype was seen a few times. The V call is TRBV29-1, the J call TRBJ2-1; D remains unclear. V was cut by 8 bases and J by 4 bases, with 12 bases left in between. Looked up from germline, CDR1 is SQVTM and CDR2 is ANQGSEA. This CDR3 comprises 12 residues. CDR3: CSPRTEYNEQFF. CDR3 in DNA: TGCAGCCCCCGGACGGAATACAATGAGCAGTTCTTC.

The V gene is TRBV15, the J gene TRBJ1-3; D gene unclear. Deletions cut 0 bases from V and 0 bases from J, with 6 bases between. The V gene's germline CDR1 is LNHNV and CDR2 YYDKDF (reference sequence). The CDR3 spans 15 residues. In nucleotides, the CDR3 is TGTGCCACCAGCAGAGAGAGGGACTCTGGAAACACCATATATTTT. Protein: CATSRERDSGNTIYF.

The chain uses TRBV4-3 and TRBJ2-2; D is unresolved. Per the germline V gene, CDR1 is LGHNA and CDR2 is YSLEER. Deletions cut 0 bases from V and 8 bases from J, with 13 bases between. This CDR3 is built from 15 residues. CDR3 sequence reads: CASSQETGLFGELFF. CDR3 nucleotides: TGCGCCAGCAGCCAAGAAACCGGCCTGTTTGGGGAGCTGTTTTTT.

This clonotype was seen at least ten times. This chain joins TRBV7-2 and TRBJ2-7; D unclear. Germline CDR1 and CDR2: SGHTA and FQGNSA. Trimming pared 3 bases from V and 6 bases from J, leaving 12 bases between. The CDR3 loop spans 13 amino acids. The CDR3 nucleotides read TGTGCCAGCAGCTTGGGTTTGGCGGCCGAGCAGTACTTC. Its translation is CASSLGLAAEQYF.

CDR3 sequence reads: CASSPEGTKKETQYF. DNA for the CDR3: TGTGCCAGCAGCCCAGAGGGGACAAAAAAAGAGACCCAGTACTTC. The V call is TRBV7-9, the J call TRBJ2-5, with D perhaps matching TRBD1 (6 bases). This CDR3 is built from 15 residues. Between the trimmed V and J ends, which lost 5 bases and 3 bases, there was a span of 16 bases. The germline V gene has CDR1 SEHNR and CDR2 FQNEAQ (reference sequence).

CDR3 region: CASSHSGEEQYF. DNA of the CDR3: TGTGCCAGCAGCCATAGCGGAGAGGAGCAGTACTTC. J is TRBJ2-7 and V is TRBV12-3 or TRBV12-4; weak D call: TRBD2 (6 bases). V lost 6 bases to trimming and J lost 7 bases, with 13 bases between them. The CDR3 loop spans 12 amino acids.

This clonotype appeared many times. The chain is built from TRBV27 and TRBJ2-2; D call uncertain. The CDR3 runs 12 residues. The V end was cut by 4 bases, the J end by 5 bases, with 5 bases between. The germline V gene has CDR1 MNHEY and CDR2 SMNVEV (reference sequence). In DNA form, the CDR3 reads TGTGCCAGCAGTTCTTGGACCGGGGAGCTGTTTTTT. This codes for CASSSWTGELFF.

The V and J genes are TRBV7-9 and TRBJ2-7; D is perhaps TRBD2 (6 bases). In germline, CDR1 is SEHNR, CDR2 FQNEAQ (reference sequence). V was trimmed by 0 bases and J by 6 bases, leaving 6 bases between them. CDR3 length equals 12 residues. The CDR3 DNA is TGTGCCAGCAGCTTAGCCGGGGGCGAGCAGTACTTC. It yields the protein CASSLAGGEQYF. Full variable domain (remainder filled in from reference TRBV7-9 and TRBJ2-7): DTGVSQNPRHKITKRGQNVTFRCDPISEHNRLYWYRQTLGQGPEFLTYFQNEAQLEKSRLLSDRFSAERPKGSFSTLEIQRTEQGDSAMYLCASSLAGGEQYFGPGTRLTVT.

J is TRBJ2-3 and V is TRBV7-2, with TRBD1 matching over 8 bases. This CDR3 spans 14 amino acids. Germline CDR1 is SGHTA and CDR2 is FQGNSA. J gave up 6 bases and V 3 bases, and 5 bases lay outside the gene matches. CDR3 sequence: CASSFAGGDDTQYF. CDR3 coding DNA: TGTGCCAGCAGCTTCGCAGGGGGCGATGATACGCAGTATTTT.